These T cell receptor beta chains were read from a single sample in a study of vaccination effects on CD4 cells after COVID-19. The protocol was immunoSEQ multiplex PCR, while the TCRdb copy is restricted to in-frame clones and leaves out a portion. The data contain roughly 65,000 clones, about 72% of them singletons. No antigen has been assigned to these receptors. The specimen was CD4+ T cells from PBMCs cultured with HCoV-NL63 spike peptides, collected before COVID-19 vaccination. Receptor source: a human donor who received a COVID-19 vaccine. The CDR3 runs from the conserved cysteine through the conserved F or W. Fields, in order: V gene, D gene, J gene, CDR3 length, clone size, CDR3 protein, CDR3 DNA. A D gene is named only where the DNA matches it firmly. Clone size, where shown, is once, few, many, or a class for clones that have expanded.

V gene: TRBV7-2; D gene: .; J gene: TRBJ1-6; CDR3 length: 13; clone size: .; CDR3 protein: CASSLGSVGLLHF; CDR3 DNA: TGTGCCAGCAGCTTAGGATCCGTGGGGCTCCTCCACTTT
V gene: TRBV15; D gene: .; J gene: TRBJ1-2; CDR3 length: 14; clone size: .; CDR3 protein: CATSSIAGRHGYTF; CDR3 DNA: TGTGCCACCAGCAGCATTGCAGGGAGGCATGGCTACACCTTC
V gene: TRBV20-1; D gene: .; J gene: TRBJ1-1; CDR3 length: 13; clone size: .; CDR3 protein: CSASLQMNTEAFF; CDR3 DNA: TGCAGTGCTAGTCTACAGATGAACACTGAAGCTTTCTTT
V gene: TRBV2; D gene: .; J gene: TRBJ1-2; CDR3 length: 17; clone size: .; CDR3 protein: CASSEAQGNPIYYGYTF; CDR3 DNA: TGTGCCAGCAGTGAAGCCCAGGGGAATCCGATCTACTATGGCTACACCTTC
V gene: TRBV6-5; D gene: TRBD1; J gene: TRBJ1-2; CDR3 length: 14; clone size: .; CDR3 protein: CASRDPGQHYGYTF; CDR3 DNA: TGTGCCAGCAGGGATCCGGGACAGCACTATGGCTACACCTTC
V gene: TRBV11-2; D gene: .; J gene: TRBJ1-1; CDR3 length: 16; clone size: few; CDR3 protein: CASSLDILVGRTEAFF; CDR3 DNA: TGTGCCAGCAGCTTAGATATCCTGGTTGGAAGGACTGAAGCTTTCTTT
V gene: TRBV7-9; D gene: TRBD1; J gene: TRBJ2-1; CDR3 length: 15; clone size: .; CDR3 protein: CASSLASSGGDEQFF; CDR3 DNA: TGTGCCAGCAGCTTAGCGTCCTCAGGGGGCGATGAGCAGTTCTTC
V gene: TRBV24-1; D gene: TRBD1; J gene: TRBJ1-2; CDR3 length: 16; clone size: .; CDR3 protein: CATSQTGTGLNYGYTF; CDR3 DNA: TGTGCCACCAGTCAAACCGGGACAGGGCTCAACTATGGCTACACCTTC
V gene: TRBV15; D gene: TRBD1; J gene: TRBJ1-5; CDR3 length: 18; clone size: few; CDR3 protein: CATSRGQGARSGNQPQHF; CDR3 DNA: TGTGCCACCAGTAGGGGACAGGGGGCGCGGAGTGGCAATCAGCCCCAGCATTTT
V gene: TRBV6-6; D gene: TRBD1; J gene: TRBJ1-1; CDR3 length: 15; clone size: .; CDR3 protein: CASSPVGQGDTEAFF; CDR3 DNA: TGTGCCAGCAGCCCTGTGGGACAGGGGGACACTGAAGCTTTCTTT
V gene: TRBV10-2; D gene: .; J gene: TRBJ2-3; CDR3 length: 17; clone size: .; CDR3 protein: CASSESSGFVGTDTQYF; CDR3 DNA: TGCGCCAGCAGTGAGTCGAGCGGCTTCGTAGGGACAGATACGCAGTATTTT
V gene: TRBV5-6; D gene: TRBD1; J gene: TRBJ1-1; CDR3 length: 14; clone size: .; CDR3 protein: CASTLGTENTEAFF; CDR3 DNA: TGTGCCAGCACCCTGGGGACAGAGAACACTGAAGCTTTCTTT
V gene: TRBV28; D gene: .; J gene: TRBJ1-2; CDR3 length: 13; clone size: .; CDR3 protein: CASSLTYSYGYTF; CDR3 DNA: TGTGCCAGCAGCCTTACTTACAGCTATGGCTACACCTTC
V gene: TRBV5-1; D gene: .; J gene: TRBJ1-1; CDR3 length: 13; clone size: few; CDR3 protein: CASARQENTEAFF; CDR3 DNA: TGCGCCAGCGCGAGACAGGAGAACACTGAAGCTTTCTTT
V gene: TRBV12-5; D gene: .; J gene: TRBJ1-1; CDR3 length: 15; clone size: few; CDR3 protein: CASGLWPGMNTEAFF; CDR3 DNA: TGTGCTAGTGGTTTGTGGCCGGGAATGAACACTGAAGCTTTCTTT
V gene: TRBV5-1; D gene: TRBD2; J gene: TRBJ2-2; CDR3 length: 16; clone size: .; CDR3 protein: CASSYRTSENTGELFF; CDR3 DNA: TGCGCCAGCAGCTACCGGACTAGCGAGAACACCGGGGAGCTGTTTTTT
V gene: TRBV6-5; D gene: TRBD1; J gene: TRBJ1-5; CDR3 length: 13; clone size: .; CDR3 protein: CASRDRDNQPQHF; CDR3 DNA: TGTGCCAGCCGGGACAGAGATAATCAGCCCCAGCATTTT
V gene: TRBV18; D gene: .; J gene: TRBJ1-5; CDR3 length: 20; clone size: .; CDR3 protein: CASSPGRAEAYPYSNQPQHF; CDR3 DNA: TGTGCCAGCTCCCCCGGTAGGGCGGAGGCCTACCCCTATAGCAATCAGCCCCAGCATTTT
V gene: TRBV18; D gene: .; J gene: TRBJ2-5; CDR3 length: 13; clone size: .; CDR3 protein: CASSPPERETQYF; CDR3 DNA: TGTGCCAGCTCACCACCGGAGAGAGAGACCCAGTACTTC
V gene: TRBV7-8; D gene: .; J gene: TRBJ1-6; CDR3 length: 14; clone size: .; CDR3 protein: CASSLVDRGSPLHF; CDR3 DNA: TGTGCCAGCAGCTTAGTAGATCGGGGTTCACCCCTCCACTTT
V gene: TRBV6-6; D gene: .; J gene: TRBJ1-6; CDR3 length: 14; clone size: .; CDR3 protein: CASSYGIIDSPLHF; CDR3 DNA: TGTGCCAGCAGTTACGGGATCATAGATTCACCCCTCCACTTT
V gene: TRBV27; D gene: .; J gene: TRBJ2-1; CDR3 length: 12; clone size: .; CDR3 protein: CASADRNHEQFF; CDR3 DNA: TGTGCCAGCGCTGATCGCAACCATGAGCAGTTCTTC
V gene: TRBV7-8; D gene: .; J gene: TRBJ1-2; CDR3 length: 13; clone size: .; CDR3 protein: CASSDEGFSGYTF; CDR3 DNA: TGTGCCAGCAGCGACGAAGGGTTTAGTGGCTACACCTTC